These T cell receptor beta chains were read from a single sample in a study of OX40 agonist ivuxolimab in advanced cancers. This table comes from immunoSEQ multiplex PCR, and its TCRdb copy is limited to in-frame clones, with some not included. This sample carries about 76,000 clones, 65% to 90% of them seen once, and the ten largest clones take about 0.57%. The sequenced sample was CD4+ or CD8+ T cells sorted from blood, obtained in a trial of the OX40 agonist ivuxolimab. These receptors all come from an adult with an advanced solid tumor such as melanoma, head and neck, liver or kidney cancer. CDR3s include the opening cysteine and the closing phenylalanine or tryptophan. D genes are given only for firm matches. Where a row states a size, it is once, few, many or the class of an expanded clone; other rows omit it.

d_gene	v_gene	j_gene	abundance	CDR3nt	CDR3aa
TRBD2	TRBV7-2	TRBJ2-7	.	TGTGCCAGCAGCTTAGCGAGGGCTAGCGGGGGCTACGAGCAGTACTTC	CASSLARASGGYEQYF
TRBD1	TRBV18	TRBJ2-5	once	TGTGCCAGCTCACCTCGCGAGACAGGGGGTCGGGAGACCCAGTACTTC	CASSPRETGGRETQYF
TRBD1	TRBV11-3	TRBJ1-1	.	TGTGCCAGCAGCGCGGGACAGCTGAACACTGAAGCTTTCTTT	CASSAGQLNTEAFF
TRBD2	TRBV9	TRBJ2-3	.	TGTGCCAGCAGCGTAGGCGTGGCGGGGGAGCGGGATACGCAGTATTTT	CASSVGVAGERDTQYF
.	TRBV5-1	TRBJ2-1	.	TGCGCCAGCAGCTCGGACAGACCCTCCTACAATGAGCAGTTCTTC	CASSSDRPSYNEQFF
TRBD1	TRBV5-1	TRBJ2-7	.	TGCGCCAGCAGCTTTGGGGACAGGGTTGACGAGCAGTACTTC	CASSFGDRVDEQYF
TRBD1	TRBV15	TRBJ2-3	.	TGTGCCACCAGCAGAGATGTACAGGGGAGTCCAAATACGCAGTATTTT	CATSRDVQGSPNTQYF
.	TRBV30	TRBJ2-7	.	TGTGCCTGGAGTGCCGTAGGGGGGTCCTACGAGCAGTACTTC	CAWSAVGGSYEQYF
TRBD1	TRBV7-9	TRBJ2-1	once	TGTGCCAGCAGCAGCGCCGGGACAGCTTACAATGAGCAGTTCTTC	CASSSAGTAYNEQFF
.	TRBV6-6	TRBJ1-2	.	TGTGCCAGCAGTTACTCGATTCAAGGGACGAACTATGGCTACACCTTC	CASSYSIQGTNYGYTF
.	TRBV14	TRBJ1-2	.	TGTGCCAGCAGCCAAGGATGGGCAGGGAACTATGGCTACACCTTC	CASSQGWAGNYGYTF
.	TRBV5-1	TRBJ2-7	.	TGCGCCAGCGCCGGACCCCTTTACGAGCAGTACTTC	CASAGPLYEQYF
.	TRBV7-2	TRBJ1-5	once	TGTGCCAGCAGCTTAATTCCCGATAGCAATCAGCCCCAGCATTTT	CASSLIPDSNQPQHF
TRBD2	TRBV27	TRBJ2-5	.	TGTGCCAGCAGTCCGACTAGCGGGGAGGAGACCCAGTACTTC	CASSPTSGEETQYF
.	TRBV6-1	TRBJ1-1	.	TGTGCCAGCAGTGAATATGGGGGGCTTGCTAACACTGAAGCTTTCTTT	CASSEYGGLANTEAFF
.	TRBV18	TRBJ1-3	.	TGTGCCAGCTCACCTCCGGGGAATGGAAACACCATATATTTT	CASSPPGNGNTIYF
.	TRBV7-9	TRBJ2-5	.	TGTGCCAGCAGCTTAGCACTATCGGGGCGAGAGACCCAGTACTTC	CASSLALSGRETQYF
.	TRBV4-1	TRBJ1-5	.	TGCGCCAGCAGCCAAGAGAGAGGGCAAATTAGTCCCCAGCATTTT	CASSQERGQISPQHF
.	TRBV4-1	TRBJ1-3	.	TGCGCCAGCAGCCCGAACGACAGATCTGGAAACACCATATATTTT	CASSPNDRSGNTIYF
TRBD1	TRBV7-8	TRBJ1-6	.	TGTGCCAGCAGCTCCCGGACAGGGGCCTCTTCACCCCTCCACTTT	CASSSRTGASSPLHF
.	TRBV4-1	TRBJ1-1	few	TGCGCCAGCAGCCAAGGACATACGAACACTGAAGCTTTCTTT	CASSQGHTNTEAFF
TRBD2	TRBV7-6	TRBJ2-1	.	TGTGCCAGCAGCCTCCGGCAGGGACTAGCGGGTCGGGTTGAGCAGTTCTTC	CASSLRQGLAGRVEQFF